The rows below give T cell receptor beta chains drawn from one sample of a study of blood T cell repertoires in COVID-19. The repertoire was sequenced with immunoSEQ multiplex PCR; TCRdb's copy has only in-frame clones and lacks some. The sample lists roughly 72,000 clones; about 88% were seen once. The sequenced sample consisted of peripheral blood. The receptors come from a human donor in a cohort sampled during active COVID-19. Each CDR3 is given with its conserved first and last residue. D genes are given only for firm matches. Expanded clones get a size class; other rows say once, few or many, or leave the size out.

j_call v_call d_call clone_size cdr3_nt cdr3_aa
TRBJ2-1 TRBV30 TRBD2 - TGTGCCTGGAGTCAAATAGCGGGAGTCAATGAGCAGTTCTTC CAWSQIAGVNEQFF
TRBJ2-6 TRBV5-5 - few TGTGCCAGCAGCTTTGTCCTCTCTGGGGCCAACGTCCTGACTTTC CASSFVLSGANVLTF
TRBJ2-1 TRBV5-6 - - TGTGCCAGCTCCAGGACTGGATATTTTGAGCAGTTCTTC CASSRTGYFEQFF
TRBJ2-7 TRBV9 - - TGTGCCAGCAGCGTATTTGGAGCCGGGGACGAGCAGTACTTC CASSVFGAGDEQYF
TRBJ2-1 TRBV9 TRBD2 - TGTGCCAGCAGCGTAGGGAGGTCGGGGGGGAATCAGAATGAGCAGTTCTTC CASSVGRSGGNQNEQFF
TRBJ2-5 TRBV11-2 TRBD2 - TGTGCCAGCAGTCATACTAGCGGTCAAGAGACCCAGTACTTC CASSHTSGQETQYF
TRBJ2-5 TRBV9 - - TGTGCCAGCAGCTTTAGCGGCGCCCAAGAGACCCAGTACTTC CASSFSGAQETQYF
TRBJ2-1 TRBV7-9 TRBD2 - TGTGCCAGCAGCTTAGATCTAGCGGGAGGGATGAGAAATGAGCAGTTCTTC CASSLDLAGGMRNEQFF
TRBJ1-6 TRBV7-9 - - TGTGCCAGCAGCTCCCTAGGAAACCCAAATTCACCCCTCCACTTT CASSSLGNPNSPLHF
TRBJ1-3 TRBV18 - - TGTGCCAGCTCACGGGGTTCGGGGAGCTCTGGAAACACCATATATTTT CASSRGSGSSGNTIYF
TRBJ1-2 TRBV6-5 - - TGTGCCAGCAGTTACGGCCTCTCTAACTATGGCTACACCTTC CASSYGLSNYGYTF
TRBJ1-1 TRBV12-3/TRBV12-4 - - TGTGCCAGCAGTTCAGGGGTCACTGAAGCTTTCTTT CASSSGVTEAFF
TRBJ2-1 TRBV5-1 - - TGCGCCAGCAGCTTGGCCAACAGCAACAATGAGCAGTTCTTC CASSLANSNNEQFF